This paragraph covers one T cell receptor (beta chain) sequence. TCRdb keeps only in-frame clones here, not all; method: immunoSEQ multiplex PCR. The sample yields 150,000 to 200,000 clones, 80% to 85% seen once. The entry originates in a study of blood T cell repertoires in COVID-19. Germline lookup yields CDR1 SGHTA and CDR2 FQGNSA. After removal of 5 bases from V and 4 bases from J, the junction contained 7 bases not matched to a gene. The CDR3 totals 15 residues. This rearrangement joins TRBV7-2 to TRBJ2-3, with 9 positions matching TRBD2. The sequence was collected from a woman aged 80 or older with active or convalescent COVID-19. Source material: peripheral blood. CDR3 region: CASSRRLAVSDTQYF. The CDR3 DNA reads TGTGCCAGCAGCCGCCGACTAGCGGTATCAGATACGCAGTATTTT.